These 12 T cell receptor beta chains came from one sample sequenced in a study of neoadjuvant anti-PD-1 for oral cavity cancer. Some clones are missing from TCRdb's copy, which holds only in-frame ones; the method was immunoSEQ multiplex PCR. Here the sample spans tens of thousands of clones, approximately 79% being singletons. Sequencing used PBMCs, obtained before nivolumab (anti-PD-1) treatment. The receptors were sampled from a person aged 35 to 85 with oral cavity squamous cell carcinoma.

This chain connects TRBV2 to TRBJ2-1, with 8 bases fitting TRBD2. V was clipped by 4 bases and J by 7 bases; unmatched bases: 15. There are 17 residues in the CDR3. Germline V gives CDR1 SNHLY, CDR2 FYNNEI. This CDR3 is CASSGGSGIGSYNEQFF. In DNA form, the CDR3 reads TGTGCCAGCAGTGGGGGTAGCGGGATAGGCTCTTATAATGAGCAGTTCTTC.

The chain couples TRBV5-1 to TRBJ2-1, with TRBD2 identical over 7 bases. In germline, CDR1 is SGHRS, CDR2 YFSETQ. The J segment lost 2 bases and the V segment lost 7 bases, leaving 6 bases of the junction unmatched. There are 14 residues in the CDR3. The chain's CDR3 is CASQSSGPYNEQFF. The CDR3 DNA sequence: TGCGCCAGCCAGTCTAGCGGTCCCTACAATGAGCAGTTCTTC. The full variable domain, its missing parts supplied by reference TRBV5-1 and TRBJ2-1, is KAGVTQTPRYLIKTRGQQVTLSCSPISGHRSVSWYQQTPGQGLQFLFEYFSETQRNKGNFPGRFSGRQFSNSRSEMNVSTLELGDSALYLCASQSSGPYNEQFFGPGTRLTVL.

The chain carries TRBV7-9 and TRBJ1-2; D uncertain. Deletions cut 5 bases from V and 8 bases from J, with 12 bases between. The CDR3 is 12 residues long. CDR1 is SEHNR, CDR2 FQNEAQ, per germline (reference sequence). CDR3 nucleotides: TGTGCCAGCAGCCCCTCGGTGGGGGGCTACACCTTC. Protein product: CASSPSVGGYTF. Filled out from reference TRBV7-9 and TRBJ1-2, the complete variable domain reads DTGVSQNPRHKITKRGQNVTFRCDPISEHNRLYWYRQTLGQGPEFLTYFQNEAQLEKSRLLSDRFSAERPKGSFSTLEIQRTEQGDSAMYLCASSPSVGGYTFGSGTRLTVV.

This clone came up once. The chain joins TRBV7-9 to TRBJ2-5; 7 positions match TRBD1. The CDR3 is 17 residues long. CDR1 and CDR2 (germline): SEHNR, FQNEAQ (reference sequence). V was clipped by 1 base and J by 3 bases; unmatched bases: 11. The CDR3 sequence is CASSLDHRDRYEETQYF. Written as DNA, the CDR3 is TGTGCCAGCAGCTTAGACCACCGGGACAGATATGAAGAGACCCAGTACTTC.

The CDR3 region is CASSQDKAGTDHGNTIYF. The DNA for the CDR3 is TGTGCCAGCAGCCAAGATAAGGCCGGGACAGACCATGGAAACACCATATATTTT. V is TRBV4-2 and J is TRBJ1-3; 7 nucleotides line up with TRBD1. Trimming removed 0 bases from V and 3 bases from J; junction bases left unmatched: 11. The CDR3 totals 18 residues. Per germline, CDR1 LGHNA and CDR2 YNFKEQ.

Written as DNA, the CDR3 is TGTGCCAGCAGCTTTAGGGGGGAACTTTCCACAGATACGCAGTATTTT. Translation: CASSFRGELSTDTQYF. This chain connects TRBV11-2 to TRBJ2-3; either TRBD1 or TRBD2 may fit D (6 bases each). Germline V CDR1 and CDR2: SGHAT, FQNNGV. The CDR3 loop spans 16 amino acids. V dropped 3 bases and J dropped 2 bases, with 15 bases sitting between them.

This chain links TRBV4-1 with TRBJ2-1, with a weak D call TRBD2 (5 bases). The CDR3 contains 16 residues. CDR1 is MGHRA, CDR2 YSYEKL, per germline. With 1 base removed from V and 0 bases from J, the gap between germline ends came to 10 bases. This CDR3 is CASSQVFTSSYNEQFF. The CDR3 DNA sequence: TGCGCCAGCAGCCAAGTATTCACTAGCTCCTACAATGAGCAGTTCTTC.

This clone was recorded once. The rearrangement links TRBV27 to TRBJ2-7; TRBD1 aligns across 7 bases. V dropped 4 bases and J dropped 4; count of bases not matched to a gene: 10. This CDR3 has 15 residues. Germline values: CDR1 MNHEY, CDR2 SMNVEV (reference sequence). The CDR3 nucleotides are TGTGCCAGCAGTTCAACAGGGGCGCTCGGGTACGAGCAGTACTTC. It yields the protein CASSSTGALGYEQYF.

The chain links TRBV30 to TRBJ2-5, with D possibly being TRBD1 (6 bases). V was pared by 5 bases and J by 5 bases, with 18 bases between. The length of the CDR3 is 14 residues. The germline CDR1 and CDR2 sequences are GTSNPN and SVGIG (reference sequence). The chain's CDR3 is CAWAWGPSRETQYF. For the CDR3, the DNA is TGTGCCTGGGCCTGGGGGCCAAGTAGGGAGACCCAGTACTTC.

This clone has more than one count but fewer than ten. The gene calls are TRBV10-3 and TRBJ2-7, with D tentatively TRBD1 (7 bases). The CDR3 is 15 residues long. Trimming pared 0 bases from V and 1 base from J, leaving 10 bases between. Germline CDR1 ENHRY, CDR2 SYGVKD. In DNA, the CDR3 is TGTGCCATCAGTGAGTCGGGGGGACAGTCCTACGAGCAGTACTTC. Residues: CAISESGGQSYEQYF.

The chain employs TRBV5-8 and TRBJ2-1; TRBD2 might be the D (5 bases). Trimming took off 3 bases at V and 7 bases at J, with 17 bases between the two ends. Germline V gene sequence: CDR1 SGHTS, CDR2 YDEGEE. The CDR3 consists of 15 residues. The CDR3 sequence: CASSSERPKGNEQFF. The CDR3 DNA is TGTGCCAGCAGCTCCGAGCGGCCAAAAGGGAATGAGCAGTTCTTC. Using reference TRBV5-8 and TRBJ2-1 for the parts outside the CDR3, the full variable domain is EAGVTQSPTHLIKTRGQQATLRCSPISGHTSVYWYQQALGLGLQFLLWYDEGEERNRGNFPPRFSGRQFPNYSSELNVNALELEDSALYLCASSSERPKGNEQFFGPGTRLTVL.

The CDR3 reads CASSTRTEPKYNEQFF. CDR3 sequence (DNA): TGTGCCAGCAGCACCCGGACCGAACCCAAATACAATGAGCAGTTCTTC. The chain carries TRBV9 and TRBJ2-1; D is uncertain. The CDR3 loop spans 16 amino acids. Trimming left V 4 bases short and J 4 bases short, with 18 bases between. Germline CDR1 is SGDLS and CDR2 is YYNGEE.